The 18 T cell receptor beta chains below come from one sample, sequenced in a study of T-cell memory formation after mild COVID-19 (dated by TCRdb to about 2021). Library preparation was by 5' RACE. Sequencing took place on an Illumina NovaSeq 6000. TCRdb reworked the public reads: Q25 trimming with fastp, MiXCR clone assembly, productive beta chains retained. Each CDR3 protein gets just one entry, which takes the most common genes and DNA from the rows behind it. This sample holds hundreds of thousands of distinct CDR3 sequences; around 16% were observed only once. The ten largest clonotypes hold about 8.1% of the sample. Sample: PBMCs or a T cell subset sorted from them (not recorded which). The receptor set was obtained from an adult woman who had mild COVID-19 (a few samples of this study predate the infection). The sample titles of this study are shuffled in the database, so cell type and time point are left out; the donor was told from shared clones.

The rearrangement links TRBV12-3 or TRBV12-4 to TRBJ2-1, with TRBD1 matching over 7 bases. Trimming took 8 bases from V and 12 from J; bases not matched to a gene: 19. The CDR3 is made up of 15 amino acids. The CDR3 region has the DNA TGTGCCAGCCGCTCGCCCACACAGGCAGGGGGTGGGCAGTTCTTC. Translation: CASRSPTQAGGGQFF.

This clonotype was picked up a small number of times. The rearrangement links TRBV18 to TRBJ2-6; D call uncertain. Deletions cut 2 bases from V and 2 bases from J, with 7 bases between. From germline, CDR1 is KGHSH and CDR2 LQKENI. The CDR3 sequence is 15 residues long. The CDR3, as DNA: TGTGCCAGCTCACCAGCTATCCCTGGGGCCAACGTCCTGACTTTC. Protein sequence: CASSPAIPGANVLTF.

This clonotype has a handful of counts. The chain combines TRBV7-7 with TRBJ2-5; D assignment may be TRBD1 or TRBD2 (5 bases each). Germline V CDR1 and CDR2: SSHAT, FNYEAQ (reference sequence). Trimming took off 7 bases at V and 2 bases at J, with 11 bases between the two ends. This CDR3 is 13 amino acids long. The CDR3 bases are TGTGCCAGCACCACGGGACGGCAAGAGACCCAGTACTTC. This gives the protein CASTTGRQETQYF.

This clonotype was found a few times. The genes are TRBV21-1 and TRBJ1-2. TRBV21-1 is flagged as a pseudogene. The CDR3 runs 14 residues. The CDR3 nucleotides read TGTGCCAGCAGCAAAAGGTCAGCCAACTATGGCTACACCTTC. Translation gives CASSKRSANYGYTF.

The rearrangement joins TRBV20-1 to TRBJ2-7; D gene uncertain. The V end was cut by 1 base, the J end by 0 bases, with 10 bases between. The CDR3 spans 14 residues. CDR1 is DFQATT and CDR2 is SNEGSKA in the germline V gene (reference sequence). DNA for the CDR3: TGCAGTGCTAGAGCGGCCGTTAGCTCCTACGAGCAGTACTTC. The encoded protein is CSARAAVSSYEQYF.

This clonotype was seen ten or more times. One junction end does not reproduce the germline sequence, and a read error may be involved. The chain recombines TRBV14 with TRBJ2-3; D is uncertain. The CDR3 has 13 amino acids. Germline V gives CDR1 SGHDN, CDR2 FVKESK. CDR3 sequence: CASSRLGTDTQYF. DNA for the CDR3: TGTGCTAGCAGCCGCCTAGGGACAGATACGCAGTATTTT. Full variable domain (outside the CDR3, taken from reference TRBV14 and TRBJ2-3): EAGVTQFPSHSVIEKGQTVTLRCDPISGHDNLYWYRRVMGKEIKFLLHFVKESKQDESGMPNNRFLAERTGGTYSTLKVQPAELEDSGVYFCASSRLGTDTQYFGPGTRLTVL.

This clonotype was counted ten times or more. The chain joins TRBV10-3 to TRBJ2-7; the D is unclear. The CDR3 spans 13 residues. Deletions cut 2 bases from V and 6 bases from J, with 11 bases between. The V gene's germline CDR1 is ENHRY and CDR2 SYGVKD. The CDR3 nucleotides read TGTGCCATCAGTGAGCCAAGACTGGGCGAGCAGTACTTC. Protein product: CAISEPRLGEQYF.

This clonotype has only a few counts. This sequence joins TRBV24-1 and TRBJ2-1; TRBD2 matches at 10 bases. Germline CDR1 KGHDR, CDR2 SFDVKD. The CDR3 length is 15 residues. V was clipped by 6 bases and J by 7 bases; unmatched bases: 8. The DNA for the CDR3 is TGTGCCACCAGTCCCTGGGGACTAGCGAAGAATGAGCAGTTCTTC. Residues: CATSPWGLAKNEQFF.

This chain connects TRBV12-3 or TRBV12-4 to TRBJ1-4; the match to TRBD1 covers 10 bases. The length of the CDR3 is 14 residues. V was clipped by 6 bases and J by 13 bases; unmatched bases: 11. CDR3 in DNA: TGTGCCAGCAGGAAGCCGGGACAGGGGCCAATACTGTTTTTT. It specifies CASRKPGQGPILFF.

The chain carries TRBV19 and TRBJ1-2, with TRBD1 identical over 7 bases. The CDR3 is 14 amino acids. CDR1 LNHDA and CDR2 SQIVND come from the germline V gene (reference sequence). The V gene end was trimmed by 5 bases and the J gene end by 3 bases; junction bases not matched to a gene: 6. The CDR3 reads CASSGETGHYGYTF. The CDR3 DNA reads TGTGCCAGTAGTGGAGAGACAGGGCACTATGGCTACACCTTC.

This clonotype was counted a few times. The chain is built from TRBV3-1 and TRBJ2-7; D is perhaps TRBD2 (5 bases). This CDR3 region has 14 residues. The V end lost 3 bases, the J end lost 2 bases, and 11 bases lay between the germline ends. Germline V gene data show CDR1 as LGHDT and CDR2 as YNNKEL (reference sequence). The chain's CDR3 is CASSHTEVAYEQYF. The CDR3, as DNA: TGTGCCAGCAGCCATACGGAGGTGGCCTACGAGCAGTACTTC.

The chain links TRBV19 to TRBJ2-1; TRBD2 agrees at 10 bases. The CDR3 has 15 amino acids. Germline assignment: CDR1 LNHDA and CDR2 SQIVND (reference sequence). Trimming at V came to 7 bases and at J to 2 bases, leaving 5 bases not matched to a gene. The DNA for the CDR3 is TGTGCCAGTACTAGCGGGAGAGAAACCTACAATGAGCAGTTCTTC. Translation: CASTSGRETYNEQFF.

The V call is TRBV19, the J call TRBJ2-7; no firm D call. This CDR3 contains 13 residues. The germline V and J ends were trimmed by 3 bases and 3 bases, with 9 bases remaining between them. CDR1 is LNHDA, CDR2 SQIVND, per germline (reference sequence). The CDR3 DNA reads TGTGCCAGTAGTATTGACGGTGACTACGAGCAGTACTTC. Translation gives CASSIDGDYEQYF.

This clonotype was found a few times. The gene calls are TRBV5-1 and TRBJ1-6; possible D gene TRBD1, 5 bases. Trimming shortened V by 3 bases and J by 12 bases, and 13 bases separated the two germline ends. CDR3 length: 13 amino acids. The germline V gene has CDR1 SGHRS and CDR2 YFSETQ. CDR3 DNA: TGCGCCAGCAGCTGGACCTCAGGACAACCCCTCCACTTT. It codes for CASSWTSGQPLHF.

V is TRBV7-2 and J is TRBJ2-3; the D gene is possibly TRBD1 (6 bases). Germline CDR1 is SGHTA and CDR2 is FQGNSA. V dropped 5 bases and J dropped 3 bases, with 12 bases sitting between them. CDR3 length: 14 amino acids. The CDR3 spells CASSKTTGTDTQYF. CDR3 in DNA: TGTGCCAGCAGCAAAACCACAGGGACAGATACGCAGTATTTT.

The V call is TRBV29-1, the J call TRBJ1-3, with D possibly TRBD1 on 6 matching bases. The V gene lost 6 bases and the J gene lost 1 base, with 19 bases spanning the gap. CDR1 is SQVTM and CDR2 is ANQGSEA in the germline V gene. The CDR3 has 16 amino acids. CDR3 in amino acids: CSVEAGEWYSGNTIYF. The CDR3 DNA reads TGCAGCGTGGAGGCAGGGGAATGGTATTCTGGAAACACCATATATTTT. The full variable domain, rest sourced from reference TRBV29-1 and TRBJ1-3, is SAVISQKPSRDICQRGTSLTIQCQVDSQVTMMFWYRQQPGQSLTLIATANQGSEATYESGFVIDKFPISRPNLTFSTLTVSNMSPEDSSIYLCSVEAGEWYSGNTIYFGEGSWLTVV.

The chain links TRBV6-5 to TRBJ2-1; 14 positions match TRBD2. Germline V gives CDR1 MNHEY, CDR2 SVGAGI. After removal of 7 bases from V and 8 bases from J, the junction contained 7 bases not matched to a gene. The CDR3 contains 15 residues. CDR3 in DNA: TGTGCCAGCACCAGACTAGCGGGAGGGCCAGATGAGCAGTTCTTC. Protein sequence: CASTRLAGGPDEQFF.

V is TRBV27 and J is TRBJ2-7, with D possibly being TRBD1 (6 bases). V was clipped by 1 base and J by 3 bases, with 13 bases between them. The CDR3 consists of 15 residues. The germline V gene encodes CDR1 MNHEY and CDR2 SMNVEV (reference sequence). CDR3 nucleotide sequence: TGTGCCAGCAGTTTATTGGGGGCTAGCAGCTACGAGCAGTACTTC. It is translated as CASSLLGASSYEQYF.